This T cell receptor (beta chain) was sequenced in a study of blood T cell repertoires in COVID-19. About the study: COVID-19 samples, acute and convalescent, were from the United States, Italy and Spain. In each case, the material was cDNA or gDNA derived from T cells, B-cell-depleted T cells, or PBMCs.

Source study methods: Nucleated cell counts were estimated from reference gene primer amplification. The protocol was immunoSEQ multiplex PCR, while the TCRdb copy is restricted to in-frame clones and leaves out a portion. That table is the source of V, J and clone size, and D and trimming were worked out from the DNA. The data hold under 200,000 clones, with roughly 80% observed a single time. Per the germline V gene, CDR1 is SGHTA and CDR2 is FQGNSA. V was pared by 4 bases and J by 1 base, with 16 bases between. The CDR3 runs 16 residues. Sequencing used peripheral blood. The gene calls are TRBV7-2 and TRBJ1-1; D might be TRBD1 (6 bases). The sequence came from a man in his 70s with active or convalescent COVID-19. DNA of the CDR3: TGTGCCAGCAGCTCATGGAGCCAGGGGAGGAACACTGAAGCTTTCTTT. Protein product: CASSSWSQGRNTEAFF.